This section outlines one T cell receptor (beta chain) sequence together with its context. The antigen is not known. Only in-frame clones appear in the TCRdb table, and some are missing; sequencing was by immunoSEQ multiplex PCR. This sample has roughly 120,000 clones; roughly 89% occur once, and the top ten carry 6% to 8%. This entry is derived from a study of T cell responses to AZD1222 COVID-19 vaccine. Points from the study as a whole: Among AZD1222 vaccinees, only five to seven were seropositive at baseline. Across spike, vaccine-associated CD4 TCRs were found, dominant at 160-218 and 743-854. Researchers took repertoire samples only after the peak T cell response had come. The sample set comprised mostly white British donors with more females, and clonal diversity was possibly underestimated.

The CDR3 sequence is 14 residues long. The V gene lost 1 base and the J gene lost 1 base, with 8 bases spanning the gap. The germline V gene encodes CDR1 LNHNV and CDR2 YYDKDF (reference sequence). The sequencing here drew on peripheral blood, taken 28 days after the second AZD1222 dose. The receptor's source is an adult who received the AZD1222 COVID-19 vaccine. The rearrangement uses TRBV15 and TRBJ2-7; unclear D gene. The CDR3 region is CATSRVVRSYEQYF. CDR3 nucleotides: TGTGCCACCAGCAGAGTCGTCAGGTCCTACGAGCAGTACTTC. The variable domain in full, completed from reference TRBV15 and TRBJ2-7, reads DAMVIQNPRYQVTQFGKPVTLSCSQTLNHNVMYWYQQKSSQAPKLLFHYYDKDFNNEADTPDNFQSRRPNTSFCFLDIRSPGLGDTAMYLCATSRVVRSYEQYFGPGTRLTVT.